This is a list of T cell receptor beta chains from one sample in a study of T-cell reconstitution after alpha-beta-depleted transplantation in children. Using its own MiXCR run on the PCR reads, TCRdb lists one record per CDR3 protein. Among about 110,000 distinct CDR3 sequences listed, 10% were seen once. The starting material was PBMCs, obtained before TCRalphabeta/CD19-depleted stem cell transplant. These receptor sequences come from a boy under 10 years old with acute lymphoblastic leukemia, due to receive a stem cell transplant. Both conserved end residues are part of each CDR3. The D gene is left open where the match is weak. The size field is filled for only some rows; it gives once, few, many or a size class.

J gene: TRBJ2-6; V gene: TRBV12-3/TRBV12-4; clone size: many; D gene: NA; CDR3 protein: CASSPEWGANVLTF; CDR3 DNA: TGTGCCAGCAGCCCTGAATGGGGGGCCAACGTCCTGACTTTC
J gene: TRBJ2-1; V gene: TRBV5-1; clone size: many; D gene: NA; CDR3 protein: CASSPPTDHNEQFF; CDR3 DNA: TGCGCCAGCAGCCCACCGACAGACCACAATGAGCAGTTCTTC
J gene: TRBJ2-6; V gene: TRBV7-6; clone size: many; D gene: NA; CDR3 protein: CASRGAGANVLTF; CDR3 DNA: TGTGCCAGCAGGGGAGCTGGGGCCAACGTCCTGACTTTC
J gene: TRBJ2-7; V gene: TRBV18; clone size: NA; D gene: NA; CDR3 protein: CASSPLEGQSEQYF; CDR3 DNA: TGTGCCAGCTCACCACTGGAGGGCCAAAGCGAGCAGTACTTC
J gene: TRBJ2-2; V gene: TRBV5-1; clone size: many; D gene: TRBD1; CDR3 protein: CASSLRGRGNTGELFF; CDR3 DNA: TGCGCCAGCAGCTTAAGGGGGCGCGGGAACACCGGGGAGCTGTTTTTT
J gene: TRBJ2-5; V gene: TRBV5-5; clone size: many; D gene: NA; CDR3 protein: CASSFHRETQYF; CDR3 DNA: TGTGCCAGCAGCTTCCACAGGGAGACCCAGTACTTC
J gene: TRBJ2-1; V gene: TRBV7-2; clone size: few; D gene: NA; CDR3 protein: CASSRNIMGNEQFF; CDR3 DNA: TGTGCCAGCAGCCGAAATATAATGGGCAATGAGCAGTTCTTC
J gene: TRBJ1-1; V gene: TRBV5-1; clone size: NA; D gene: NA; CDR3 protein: CASSLAGTSTEAFF; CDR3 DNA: TGCGCCAGCAGCTTGGCGGGGACAAGCACTGAAGCTTTCTTT
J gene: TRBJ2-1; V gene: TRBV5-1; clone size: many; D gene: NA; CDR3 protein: CASSVPSSYNEQFF; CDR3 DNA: TGCGCCAGCAGCGTGCCGAGCTCCTACAATGAGCAGTTCTTC
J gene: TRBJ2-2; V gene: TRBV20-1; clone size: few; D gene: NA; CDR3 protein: CSASPRPGNTGELFF; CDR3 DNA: TGCAGTGCTAGCCCTCGTCCGGGGAACACCGGGGAGCTGTTTTTT
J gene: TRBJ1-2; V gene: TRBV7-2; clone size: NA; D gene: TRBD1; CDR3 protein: CASSSQGARGYTF; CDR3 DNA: TGTGCCAGCAGCTCACAGGGGGCGCGGGGCTACACCTTC
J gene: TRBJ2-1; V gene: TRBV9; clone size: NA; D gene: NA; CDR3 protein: CASSVVDRENEQFF; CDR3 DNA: TGTGCCAGCAGCGTAGTAGACCGTGAGAATGAGCAGTTCTTC
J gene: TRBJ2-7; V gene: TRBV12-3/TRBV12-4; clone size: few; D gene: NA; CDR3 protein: CATLGPSYEQYF; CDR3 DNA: TGTGCCACCTTAGGTCCTTCCTACGAGCAGTACTTC
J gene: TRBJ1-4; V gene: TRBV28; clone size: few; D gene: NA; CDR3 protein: CASSGSAGLEEKLFF; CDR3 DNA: TGTGCCAGCAGCGGCAGTGCGGGTTTAGAGGAAAAACTGTTTTTT
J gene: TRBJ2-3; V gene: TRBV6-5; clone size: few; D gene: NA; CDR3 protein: CASSYFWGDTQYF; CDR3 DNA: TGTGCCAGCAGCTACTTTTGGGGAGATACGCAGTATTTT
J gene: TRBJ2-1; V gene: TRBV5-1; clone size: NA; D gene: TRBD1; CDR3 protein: CASSSPTGGVDEQFF; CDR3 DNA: TGCGCCAGCAGCTCTCCGACAGGGGGAGTGGATGAGCAGTTCTTC
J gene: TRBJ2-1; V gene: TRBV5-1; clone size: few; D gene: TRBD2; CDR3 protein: CASSFGLAGVNEQFF; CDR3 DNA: TGCGCCAGCAGCTTTGGACTAGCGGGAGTCAATGAGCAGTTCTTC
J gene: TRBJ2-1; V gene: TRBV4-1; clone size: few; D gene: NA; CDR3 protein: CASSAQGQTPYNEQFF; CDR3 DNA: TGCGCCAGCAGCGCGCAGGGCCAGACCCCCTACAATGAGCAGTTCTTC
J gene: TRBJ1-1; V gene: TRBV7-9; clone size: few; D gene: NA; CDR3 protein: CASEPWGYSNLGAEAFF; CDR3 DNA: TGTGCCAGCGAGCCCTGGGGCTACTCTAACCTTGGGGCTGAAGCTTTCTTT
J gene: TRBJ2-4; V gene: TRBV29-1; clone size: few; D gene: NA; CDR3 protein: CSVERGGWGAKNIQYF; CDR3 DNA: TGCAGCGTTGAAAGAGGAGGGTGGGGAGCCAAAAACATTCAGTACTTC
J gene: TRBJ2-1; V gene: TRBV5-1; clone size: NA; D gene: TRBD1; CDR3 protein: CASSLRTGGNEQFF; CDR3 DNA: TGCGCCAGCAGCTTAAGGACAGGGGGCAATGAGCAGTTCTTC
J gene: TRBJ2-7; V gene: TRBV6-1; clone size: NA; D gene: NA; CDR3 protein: CASSGDKKQYF; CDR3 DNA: TGTGCCAGCAGTGGGGACAAGAAGCAGTACTTC